Each of the 15 T cell receptor beta chains below was sequenced from the same sample in a study of radiation and T cells in renal cell carcinoma. Assay: immunoSEQ multiplex PCR; the TCRdb copy retains only in-frame clones and omits some. The sample consists of 70,000 to 80,000 clones, just over 85% of them appearing once. The time point: blood 2 weeks post-SBRT. As to treatment: 15 Gy SBRT to primary tumor, nephrectomy 4 weeks later. The source material was blood, sampled from a patient whose treatment included radiotherapy and nephrectomy. These receptors were obtained from a woman aged 45-65 years with renal cell carcinoma.

The J gene is TRBJ1-2, the V gene TRBV6-1; perhaps TRBD1 as D (6 bases). V lost 4 bases and J 5 bases, leaving 14 bases between the germline ends. In germline, CDR1 is MNHNS, CDR2 SASEGT. The CDR3 covers 14 residues. CDR3: CASSVRGAEYGYTF. The DNA for the CDR3 is TGTGCCAGCAGTGTCAGGGGCGCAGAGTATGGCTACACCTTC.

The chain carries TRBV15 and TRBJ1-1; D not certain. The germline V gene encodes CDR1 LNHNV and CDR2 YYDKDF (reference sequence). V was trimmed by 6 bases and J by 3 bases, leaving 8 bases between them. The CDR3 spans 12 residues. CDR3 coding DNA: TGTGCCACCAGAGGTTTGTACACTGAAGCTTTCTTT. Translating gives CATRGLYTEAFF.

The chain recombines TRBV25-1 with TRBJ2-7, with D perhaps matching TRBD2 (6 bases). The CDR3 is made up of 14 amino acids. CDR1 and CDR2 from the germline V gene are MGHDK and SYGVNS. V lost 9 bases and J 6 bases, leaving 21 bases between the germline ends. In nucleotides, the CDR3 is TGTGCCAGGGGGGGAAAGGTTAATTTTAGCGAGCAGTACTTC. This translates into CARGGKVNFSEQYF.

This clone occurred once. The genes are TRBV19 and TRBJ1-1; 10 nucleotides match TRBD1. Germline assignment: CDR1 LNHDA and CDR2 SQIVND (reference sequence). The CDR3 contains 15 residues. Trimming took 5 bases from V and 1 from J; bases not matched to a gene: 4. CDR3: CASSPWDRGNTEAFF. Written as DNA, the CDR3 is TGTGCCAGTAGTCCTTGGGACAGGGGGAACACTGAAGCTTTCTTT.

This clone was recorded only once. V gene TRBV19 combines with J gene TRBJ2-2; D unresolved. The CDR3 is 14 amino acids. Trimming removed 4 bases from V and 4 bases from J, with 10 bases in between. From germline, CDR1 is LNHDA and CDR2 SQIVND (reference sequence). Here the CDR3 reads CASSKRDSTGELFF. In nucleotides, the CDR3 is TGTGCCAGTAGTAAAAGGGATAGCACCGGGGAGCTGTTTTTT.

This chain uses TRBV9 with TRBJ2-1; D is ambiguous. The CDR3 has 13 amino acids. Between the trimmed V and J ends, which lost 0 bases and 5 bases, there was a span of 6 bases. Looked up from germline, CDR1 is SGDLS and CDR2 is YYNGEE. CDR3 protein: CASSVAADNEQFF. The CDR3 DNA reads as TGTGCCAGCAGCGTAGCGGCAGACAATGAGCAGTTCTTC. Filled out from reference TRBV9 and TRBJ2-1, the complete variable domain reads DSGVTQTPKHLITATGQRVTLRCSPRSGDLSVYWYQQSLDQGLQFLIQYYNGEERAKGNILERFSAQQFPDLHSELNLSSLELGDSALYFCASSVAADNEQFFGPGTRLTVL.

V gene TRBV2 combines with J gene TRBJ2-1, with TRBD1 matching over 7 bases. V trimming: 6 bases; J trimming: 1 base; junction bases outside the gene matches: 6. The CDR3 length is 15 residues. CDR1 is SNHLY, CDR2 FYNNEI, per germline. In DNA, the CDR3 is TGTGCCAGCAGGGGTCCGGGACAGTCCTACAATGAGCAGTTCTTC. Translated, it gives CASRGPGQSYNEQFF.

This clone was seen only a few times. The gene calls are TRBV28 and TRBJ1-6; D might be TRBD1 (6 bases). Trimming removed 6 bases at V and 9 bases at J, with 9 bases between. Germline CDR1 MDHEN, CDR2 SYDVKM. CDR3 size: 12 residues. As DNA, the CDR3 is TGTGCCAGCAGCGTAGGGGGTTCACCCCTCCACTTT. It yields the protein CASSVGGSPLHF.

The chain employs TRBV7-9 and TRBJ2-5, with D tentatively TRBD1 or TRBD2 (5 bases each). Per the germline V gene, CDR1 is SEHNR and CDR2 is FQNEAQ (reference sequence). V lost 0 bases and J 4 bases, leaving 6 bases between the germline ends. This CDR3 contains 13 residues. The CDR3 DNA follows: TGTGCCAGCAGCTTAGCCGGGACAGAGACCCAGTACTTC. It is translated as CASSLAGTETQYF.

The rearrangement joins TRBV6-6 to TRBJ2-7; D gene unclear. CDR3 size: 14 residues. The germline CDR1 and CDR2 sequences are MNHNY and SVGAGI (reference sequence). The germline V and J ends were trimmed by 7 bases and 0 bases, with 13 bases remaining between them. The CDR3 spells CASTLQSTSYEQYF. The DNA of the CDR3 is TGTGCCAGCACTCTGCAGTCCACCTCCTACGAGCAGTACTTC.

In regard to this clone: This same CDR3 is encoded by further DNA sequences in the sample. The gene calls are TRBV10-3 and TRBJ1-2, with 7 bases that match TRBD1. After removal of 0 bases from V and 4 bases from J, the junction contained 8 bases not matched to a gene. Germline CDR1 is ENHRY and CDR2 is SYGVKD. The CDR3 runs 16 residues. The CDR3 DNA follows: TGTGCCATCAGTGAGTCCACAGGGGCCGGATTCTATGGCTACACCTTC. This translates into CAISESTGAGFYGYTF.

This chain links TRBV29-1 with TRBJ2-1; perhaps D is TRBD1 or TRBD2 (5 bases each). Germline values: CDR1 SQVTM, CDR2 ANQGSEA. This CDR3 comprises 14 residues. The V gene lost 6 bases and the J gene lost 0 bases, with 12 bases spanning the gap. CDR3 DNA sequence: TGCAGCGTCCGGGACGTTAGCTCCTACAATGAGCAGTTCTTC. Its translation: CSVRDVSSYNEQFF.

This chain uses TRBV5-1 with TRBJ1-6, with D unclear. Germline CDR1 SGHRS, CDR2 YFSETQ. The CDR3 is 15 amino acids. Between the trimmed V and J ends, which lost 0 bases and 4 bases, there was a span of 8 bases. The CDR3 DNA sequence: TGCGCCAGCAGCTTGGAAGCAGAATATAATTCACCCCTCCACTTT. Residues: CASSLEAEYNSPLHF.

The V gene is TRBV7-3, the J gene TRBJ1-5; D possibly corresponds to TRBD1 (5 bases). Germline CDR1 reads SGHTA; CDR2 reads FQGTGA. Trimming took off 5 bases at V and 1 base at J, with 12 bases between the two ends. The CDR3 has 15 amino acids. The CDR3 coding sequence is TGTGCCAGCAGCCCAAGGGGTGCGAGCAATCAGCCCCAGCATTTT. It codes for CASSPRGASNQPQHF.

This clone was detected only a few times. The chain couples TRBV5-1 to TRBJ1-4; TRBD1 matches at 12 bases. Germline lookup yields CDR1 SGHRS and CDR2 YFSETQ. The CDR3 loop spans 16 amino acids. The trim removed 0 bases at V and 7 bases at J, leaving 4 bases unmatched. CDR3 residues: CASSLEGQGALEKLFF. DNA for the CDR3: TGCGCCAGCAGCTTGGAGGGACAGGGGGCTCTTGAAAAACTGTTTTTT.